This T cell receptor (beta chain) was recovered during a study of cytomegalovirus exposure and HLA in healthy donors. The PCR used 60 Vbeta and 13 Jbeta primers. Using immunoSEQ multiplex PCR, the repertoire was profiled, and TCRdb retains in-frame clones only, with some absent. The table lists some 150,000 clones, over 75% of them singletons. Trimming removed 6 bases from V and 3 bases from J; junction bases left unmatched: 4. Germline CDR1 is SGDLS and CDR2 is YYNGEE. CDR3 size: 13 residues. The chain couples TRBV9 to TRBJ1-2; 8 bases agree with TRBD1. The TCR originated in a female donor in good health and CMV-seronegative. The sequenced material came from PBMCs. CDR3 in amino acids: CASNPQGDYGYTF. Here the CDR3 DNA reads TGTGCCAGCAATCCACAGGGGGACTATGGCTACACCTTC.